This T cell receptor beta chain is drawn from a study of T cell repertoires in cytomegalovirus infection. Study summary: The study used recently identified HLA-C-restricted and well-studied HLA-B-restricted CMV epitopes. It was the public TCR beta signatures that indicated both CMV infection and matching HLA type.

Per germline, CDR1 MNHEY and CDR2 SVGEGT. CDR3 size: 15 residues. V shed 5 bases and J 3 bases; nucleotides not matched to a gene: 4. Study observations and caveats: Pooled public TCR beta family frequency picked out CMV carriers with the relevant HLA.

This clonotype was found a few times. Its matching antigen is unknown. MiXCR, applied by TCRdb to the reads, yields one record per CDR3 protein. The sample yields fewer than 650,000 distinct CDR3 sequences, 40% seen once. The receptor comes from a human donor in good health (CMV status not recorded). Some clones in this sample may be carry-over from other donors' samples. This chain uses TRBV6-2 or TRBV6-3 with TRBJ2-2, with 9 bases aligning to TRBD1. The sample was cultured PBMCs, taken from culture after CMV antigen stimulation. The CDR3 loop reads CASSRGTGYTGELFF. CDR3 sequence (DNA): TGTGCCAGCAGTAGGGGGACAGGGTACACCGGGGAGCTGTTTTTT.